The rows below give T cell receptor beta chains drawn from one sample of a study of T cell repertoires in cytomegalovirus infection. TCRdb redid the calling of the reads with MiXCR, one entry per CDR3 protein. The sample consists of about 180,000 distinct CDR3 sequences, about 17% of them appearing once. Sequencing was done on a sample of CD8+ T cells from PBMCs. These receptors were collected from a human donor in good health (CMV status not recorded). Some clones in this sample may be carry-over from other donors' samples. The conserved cysteine and the conserved F or W are not part of the CDR3 here.

CDR3: ASSQDWAGDGYT
J: TRBJ1-2
V: TRBV4-3
length: 12

CDR3: ASSQLIQTGNTEAF
J: TRBJ1-1
V: TRBV5-5
length: 14

CDR3: ASKQYGSTDTQY
J: TRBJ2-3
V: TRBV25-1
length: 12

CDR3: ASSYPDRNTEAF
J: TRBJ1-1
V: TRBV6-2/TRBV6-3
length: 12

CDR3: SANGGWSYNEQF
J: TRBJ2-1
V: TRBV20-1
length: 12

CDR3: AGGEGSTEAF
J: TRBJ1-1
V: TRBV6-6
length: 10

CDR3: ASSDRLYEQY
J: TRBJ2-7
V: TRBV7-2
length: 10

CDR3: ASSQGRRASSGANVLT
J: TRBJ2-6
V: TRBV14
length: 16

CDR3: ASREGPSSYNSPLH
J: TRBJ1-6
V: TRBV28
length: 14

CDR3: ASSYGSGANEQF
J: TRBJ2-1
V: TRBV6-2/TRBV6-3
length: 12

CDR3: SASLGQVHEQF
J: TRBJ2-1
V: TRBV20-1
length: 11

CDR3: ASSLGTDTNGYT
J: TRBJ1-2
V: TRBV11-2
length: 12

CDR3: ASSQFPTDRERGEAF
J: TRBJ1-1
V: TRBV16
length: 15

CDR3: ASRLSGSTEAF
J: TRBJ1-1
V: TRBV4-3
length: 11

CDR3: ASSTGTDSNQPQH
J: TRBJ1-5
V: TRBV7-2
length: 13

CDR3: ASIGGLDIQY
J: TRBJ2-4
V: TRBV6-1
length: 10

CDR3: ASSLGTAANQPQH
J: TRBJ1-5
V: TRBV7-9
length: 13

CDR3: SVRQPDLYEQY
J: TRBJ2-7
V: TRBV29-1
length: 11

CDR3: ASSFGTGSEKLF
J: TRBJ1-4
V: TRBV7-2
length: 12

CDR3: SVGRGTGNSYEQY
J: TRBJ2-7
V: TRBV29-1
length: 13

CDR3: ASSLDWGARETQY
J: TRBJ2-5
V: TRBV11-2
length: 13

CDR3: ASSLRPGGPRDEQF
J: TRBJ2-1
V: TRBV11-2
length: 14

CDR3: SAVTGGVTEAF
J: TRBJ1-1
V: TRBV29-1
length: 11

CDR3: ASSLVAGEADTQY
J: TRBJ2-3
V: TRBV7-2
length: 13

CDR3: ASLQGDEKLF
J: TRBJ1-4
V: TRBV6-6
length: 10

CDR3: ASSYAGWGEQF
J: TRBJ2-1
V: TRBV6-5
length: 11

CDR3: ASRPRLGGGGELF
J: TRBJ2-2
V: TRBV28
length: 13